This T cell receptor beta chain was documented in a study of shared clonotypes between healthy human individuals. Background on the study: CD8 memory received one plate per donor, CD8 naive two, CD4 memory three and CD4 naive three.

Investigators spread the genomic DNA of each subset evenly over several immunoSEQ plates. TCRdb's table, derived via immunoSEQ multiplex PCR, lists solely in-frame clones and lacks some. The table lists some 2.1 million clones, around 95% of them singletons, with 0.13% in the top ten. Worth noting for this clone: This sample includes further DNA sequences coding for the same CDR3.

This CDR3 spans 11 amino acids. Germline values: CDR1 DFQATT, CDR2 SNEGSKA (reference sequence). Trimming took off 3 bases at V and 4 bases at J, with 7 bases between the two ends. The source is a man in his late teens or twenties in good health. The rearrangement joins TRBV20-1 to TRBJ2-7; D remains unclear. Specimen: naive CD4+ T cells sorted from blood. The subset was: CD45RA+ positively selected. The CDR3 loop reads CSASSGYEQYF. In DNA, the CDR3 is TGCAGTGCTAGTTCAGGATACGAGCAGTACTTC.